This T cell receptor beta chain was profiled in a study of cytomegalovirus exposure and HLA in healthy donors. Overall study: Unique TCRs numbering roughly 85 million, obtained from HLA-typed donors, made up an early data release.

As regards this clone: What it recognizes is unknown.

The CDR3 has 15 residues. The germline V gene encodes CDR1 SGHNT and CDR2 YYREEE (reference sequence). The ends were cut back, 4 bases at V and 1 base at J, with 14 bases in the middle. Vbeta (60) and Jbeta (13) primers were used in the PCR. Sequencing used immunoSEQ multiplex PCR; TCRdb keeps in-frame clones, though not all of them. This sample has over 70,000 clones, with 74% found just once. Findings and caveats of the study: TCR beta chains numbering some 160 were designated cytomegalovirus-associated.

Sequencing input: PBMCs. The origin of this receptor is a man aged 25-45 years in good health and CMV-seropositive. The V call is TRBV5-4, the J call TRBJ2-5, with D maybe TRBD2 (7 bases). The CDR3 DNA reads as TGTGCCAGCAGCACTACGGGGGGCAGCCAAGAGACCCAGTACTTC. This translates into CASSTTGGSQETQYF.